The rows below give T cell receptor beta chains drawn from one sample of a study of shared clonotypes between healthy human individuals. Generated by immunoSEQ multiplex PCR, the TCRdb table keeps only in-frame clones and is missing some. The data contain 2 million to 3 million clones, more than 85% of them singletons. The material sequenced was naive CD4+ T cells from PBMCs. Receptors originate from a man between 18 and 35 years old in good health. Some clones in this sample may be carry-over from other donors' samples. The CDR3 runs from the conserved cysteine through the conserved F or W. The D gene is left open where the match is weak. Rows may omit the clone size; those that give it use once, few, many or a size class.

CASSGHYSNQPQHF | TGTGCCAGCAGTGGCCATTATAGCAATCAGCCCCAGCATTTT | . | TRBJ1-5 | TRBV6-1 | once
CASSPAGDFNQPQHF | TGTGCCAGCAGTCCCGCGGGGGACTTCAATCAGCCCCAGCATTTT | . | TRBJ1-5 | TRBV27 | once
CASGPGTGRGGYTF | TGTGCTAGTGGTCCCGGGACAGGGAGGGGTGGCTACACCTTC | TRBD1 | TRBJ1-2 | TRBV12-5 | .
CASSHRRGSYEQYF | TGTGCCAGCAGCCACCGCAGGGGCTCCTACGAGCAGTACTTC | . | TRBJ2-7 | TRBV28 | .
CASSLGTATETQYF | TGTGCCAGCAGCTTAGGCACAGCCACCGAGACCCAGTACTTC | . | TRBJ2-5 | TRBV7-2 | once
CAISERQTTGELFF | TGTGCCATCAGTGAGCGGCAGACCACCGGGGAGCTGTTTTTT | . | TRBJ2-2 | TRBV10-3 | .
CASSSGTDIYQPQHF | TGTGCCAGCAGTTCCGGGACAGATATATATCAGCCCCAGCATTTT | TRBD1 | TRBJ1-5 | TRBV6-6 | .
CASRRRTGGNHSNQPQHF | TGTGCCAGCAGGAGACGGACAGGGGGCAATCATAGCAATCAGCCCCAGCATTTT | TRBD1 | TRBJ1-5 | TRBV28 | once
CATSPTTGTSAYEQYF | TGTGCCACCAGCCCCACCACCGGGACTAGCGCCTACGAGCAGTACTTC | TRBD2 | TRBJ2-7 | TRBV15 | .
CASREPNTEAFF | TGTGCCAGCAGGGAGCCGAACACTGAAGCTTTCTTT | . | TRBJ1-1 | TRBV27 | .
CASSLRGLREKLFF | TGTGCCAGCAGTTTAAGGGGGCTGAGGGAAAAACTGTTTTTT | TRBD1 | TRBJ1-4 | TRBV27 | .
CASSFAGEVGEQFF | TGCGCCAGCAGCTTCGCCGGGGAGGTCGGTGAGCAGTTCTTC | . | TRBJ2-1 | TRBV5-1 | .
CASSLETGWVVAQYF | TGTGCCAGCAGCTTAGAAACAGGGTGGGTAGTGGCGCAGTATTTT | . | TRBJ2-3 | TRBV11-2 | .
CASSPTQGVTRGTDTQYF | TGTGCCAGCTCACCCACACAGGGTGTCACACGCGGCACAGATACGCAGTATTTT | . | TRBJ2-3 | TRBV18 | .
CASSGWGGGLAFF | TGTGCCAGCAGTGGTTGGGGAGGGGGGTTGGCTTTCTTT | . | TRBJ1-1 | TRBV25-1 | .
CASSLDAGSETQYF | TGTGCCAGCAGCTTAGACGCAGGGTCGGAGACCCAGTACTTC | . | TRBJ2-5 | TRBV7-9 | .
CASSDNYGYTF | TGTGCCAGTAGTGATAACTATGGCTACACCTTC | . | TRBJ1-2 | TRBV19 | .
CASSLGQGAHEQYF | TGTGCCAGCAGCTTGGGACAGGGGGCCCACGAGCAGTACTTC | TRBD1 | TRBJ2-7 | TRBV5-4 | .
CASGRGDYSNQPQHF | TGTGCCAGCGGGCGGGGGGATTATAGCAATCAGCCCCAGCATTTT | . | TRBJ1-5 | TRBV9 | .
CASSLVRGVPYEQYF | TGCGCCAGCAGCTTGGTTCGGGGAGTCCCCTACGAGCAGTACTTC | . | TRBJ2-7 | TRBV5-1 | .
CASSDEASGSNEQFF | TGTGCCAGCAGTGATGAGGCTAGCGGGAGCAATGAGCAGTTCTTC | TRBD2 | TRBJ2-1 | TRBV2 | .
CASSGGEGANVLTF | TGTGCCAGCAGCGGGGGTGAAGGGGCCAACGTCCTGACTTTC | . | TRBJ2-6 | TRBV7-8 | once
CASSDEVGSYNEQFF | TGTGCCAGCAGTGACGAGGTGGGATCCTACAATGAGCAGTTCTTC | . | TRBJ2-1 | TRBV6-1 | .
CASSTENTEAFF | TGTGCTAGCAGCACAGAGAACACTGAAGCTTTCTTT | . | TRBJ1-1 | TRBV12-5 | .
CASSPLSPENYEQYF | TGTGCCAGCAGTCCACTTTCCCCTGAGAACTACGAGCAGTACTTC | . | TRBJ2-7 | TRBV6-5 | .
CASSHPFPGGMQPQHF | TGCGCCAGCAGTCACCCTTTCCCGGGGGGAATGCAGCCCCAGCATTTT | . | TRBJ1-5 | TRBV23-1 | .
CANQRDRSYEQYF | TGTGCCAACCAGAGGGACCGATCCTACGAGCAGTACTTC | . | TRBJ2-7 | TRBV10-3 | .
CASTHRLAAGELFF | TGCGCCAGCACCCATAGACTAGCGGCCGGGGAGCTGTTTTTT | TRBD2 | TRBJ2-2 | TRBV10-1 | .
CASSIRQGLNTEAFF | TGCGCCAGCAGCATCAGACAGGGTCTGAACACTGAAGCTTTCTTT | TRBD1 | TRBJ1-1 | TRBV5-1 | once
CASSARDTQLSGNTIYF | TGTGCCAGCAGCGCCCGGGACACCCAACTCTCTGGAAACACCATATATTTT | . | TRBJ1-3 | TRBV9 | .
CASSVSVGGNTGELFF | TGTGCCAGCAGCGTATCAGTGGGAGGGAACACCGGGGAGCTGTTTTTT | . | TRBJ2-2 | TRBV9 | few
CASSLAKNSMNTEAFF | TGCGCCAGCAGCTTGGCTAAGAACAGCATGAACACTGAAGCTTTCTTT | . | TRBJ1-1 | TRBV5-1 | .
CASSVQGTFSNQPQHF | TGTGCCAGCAGTGTTCAGGGGACCTTTAGCAATCAGCCCCAGCATTTT | . | TRBJ1-5 | TRBV6-1 | .
CASSPGFHYGYTF | TGTGCCAGCAGTCCCGGGTTTCACTATGGCTACACCTTC | . | TRBJ1-2 | TRBV7-3 | .
CASTGGGADTFYGYTF | TGTGCCAGCACGGGTGGGGGGGCCGATACCTTCTATGGCTACACCTTC | . | TRBJ1-2 | TRBV28 | .